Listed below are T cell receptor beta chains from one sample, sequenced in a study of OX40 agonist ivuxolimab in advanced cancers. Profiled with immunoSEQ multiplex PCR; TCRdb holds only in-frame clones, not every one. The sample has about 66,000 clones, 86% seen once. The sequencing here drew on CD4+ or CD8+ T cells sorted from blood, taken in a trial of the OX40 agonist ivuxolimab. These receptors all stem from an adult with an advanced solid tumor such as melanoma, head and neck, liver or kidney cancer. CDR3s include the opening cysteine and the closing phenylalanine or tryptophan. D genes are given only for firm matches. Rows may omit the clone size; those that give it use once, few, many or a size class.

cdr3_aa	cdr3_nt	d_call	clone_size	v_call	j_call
CASTSPDTQYF	TGTGCCAGCACATCCCCAGATACGCAGTATTTT	NA	NA	TRBV25-1	TRBJ2-3
CASSFQGGYEQYF	TGTGCCAGCAGTTTCCAGGGGGGGTACGAGCAGTACTTC	NA	NA	TRBV27	TRBJ2-7
CASSDLVGRPQHF	TGTGCCAGCAGTGATTTAGTGGGGAGGCCCCAGCATTTT	NA	NA	TRBV6-4	TRBJ1-5
CASSPFPLSQSNTEAFF	TGTGCCAGCTCACCTTTTCCCCTTTCACAGTCGAACACTGAAGCTTTCTTT	NA	NA	TRBV18	TRBJ1-1
CASSDGPSSGNTIYF	TGTGCCAGCAGTGACGGCCCCTCCTCTGGAAACACCATATATTTT	NA	NA	TRBV6-1	TRBJ1-3
CASGTGQFYEQYF	TGTGCCAGCGGAACGGGACAATTCTACGAGCAGTACTTC	NA	NA	TRBV27	TRBJ2-7
CASSDGSKNQPQHF	TGTGCCAGCAGTGACGGGTCCAAAAATCAGCCCCAGCATTTT	NA	NA	TRBV2	TRBJ1-5
CASSSPPGGISLEQYF	TGTGCCAGCAGCTCGCCCCCCGGGGGGATTTCCCTAGAGCAGTACTTC	TRBD2	NA	TRBV11-2	TRBJ2-7
CASSQNKGLGTGELFF	TGTGCCAGCAGCCAAAATAAAGGGTTGGGCACCGGGGAGCTGTTTTTT	NA	NA	TRBV13	TRBJ2-2
CASSYRSGTGSSEQYF	TGTGCCAGCAGTTATCGCTCCGGGACAGGGAGCTCCGAGCAGTACTTC	TRBD1	NA	TRBV6-5	TRBJ2-7
CAWSVRGYSNQPQHF	TGTGCCTGGAGTGTAAGAGGGTATAGCAATCAGCCCCAGCATTTT	NA	once	TRBV30	TRBJ1-5
CATSREFGGVYQPQHF	TGTGCCACCAGCAGAGAATTCGGGGGAGTCTATCAGCCCCAGCATTTT	NA	NA	TRBV15	TRBJ1-5
CASSQRNRANTEAFF	TGTGCCAGCTCACAGAGAAACAGGGCGAACACTGAAGCTTTCTTT	NA	NA	TRBV18	TRBJ1-1
CASSPRTGRTEAFF	TGTGCCAGCAGCCCCCGCACGGGTCGGACTGAAGCTTTCTTT	NA	NA	TRBV6-5	TRBJ1-1
CAWSVPDRMDKTQYF	TGTGCCTGGAGTGTACCGGACAGAATGGACAAGACCCAGTACTTC	NA	NA	TRBV30	TRBJ2-5
CASIRGRTSAWETQYF	TGTGCCAGCATCCGGGGCAGAACCTCTGCTTGGGAGACCCAGTACTTC	NA	NA	TRBV28	TRBJ2-5
CASSSGRVTTDTQYF	TGTGCCAGCAGTTCGGGAAGGGTCACCACAGATACGCAGTATTTT	NA	NA	TRBV6-5	TRBJ2-3
CATTDRGLRSGANVLTF	TGTGCCACTACGGACAGGGGGTTAAGGTCTGGGGCCAACGTCCTGACTTTC	TRBD1	NA	TRBV10-3	TRBJ2-6
CASSRILRVDYTF	TGTGCCAGCTCGCGGATACTGAGGGTCGACTACACCTTC	NA	few	TRBV18	TRBJ1-2
CSVDDRLRAFF	TGCAGCGTTGACGACAGACTTAGGGCTTTCTTT	NA	NA	TRBV29-1	TRBJ1-1
CASSPMGTAGGYGYTF	TGTGCCAGCAGCCCGATGGGGACCGCCGGGGGCTATGGCTACACCTTC	NA	NA	TRBV7-8	TRBJ1-2
CASSLTGNTEAFF	TGTGCCAGCAGCTTAACGGGTAACACTGAAGCTTTCTTT	NA	NA	TRBV7-8	TRBJ1-1
CASSWDREVAFF	TGTGCCAGCAGCTGGGACAGGGAGGTAGCTTTCTTT	TRBD1	NA	TRBV7-2	TRBJ1-1
CASKSSEKRPYEQYF	TGTGCCAGTAAATCTTCAGAAAAGAGACCCTACGAGCAGTACTTC	NA	NA	TRBV19	TRBJ2-7
CASRQGGTGELFF	TGTGCCAGCCGACAGGGGGGCACCGGGGAGCTGTTTTTT	TRBD1	NA	TRBV19	TRBJ2-2
CASKEESPLHF	TGTGCCAGCAAGGAGGAATCACCCCTCCACTTT	NA	NA	TRBV6-1	TRBJ1-6
CASKRTSLNLNTDTQYF	TGTGCCAGCAAAAGGACTAGCCTCAACCTTAACACAGATACGCAGTATTTT	TRBD2	NA	TRBV2	TRBJ2-3
CASSWSGTGGRNEQFF	TGTGCCAGCAGCTGGTCCGGGACAGGGGGTCGCAATGAGCAGTTCTTC	TRBD1	NA	TRBV11-2	TRBJ2-1
CASSIFGGSRVGETQYF	TGTGCCAGTAGTATATTTGGAGGGTCCAGGGTAGGCGAGACCCAGTACTTC	NA	NA	TRBV19	TRBJ2-5
CASRPSGGDQPQHF	TGTGCCAGCCGCCCTTCCGGAGGGGATCAGCCCCAGCATTTT	NA	NA	TRBV6-5	TRBJ1-5
CASSSTGEGGNQPQHF	TGTGCCAGCAGCTCGACAGGGGAAGGGGGCAATCAGCCCCAGCATTTT	TRBD1	NA	TRBV5-6	TRBJ1-5
CASSLLRDTGELFF	TGCGCCAGCAGCTTGCTCCGGGACACCGGGGAGCTGTTTTTT	NA	NA	TRBV5-1	TRBJ2-2
CASRTKRGALQTDTGELFF	TGTGCCAGCAGAACAAAGCGGGGGGCTCTGCAAACGGACACCGGGGAGCTGTTTTTT	TRBD2	NA	TRBV2	TRBJ2-2
CATSSSGGYNEQFF	TGTGCCACCAGTTCTAGCGGCGGCTACAATGAGCAGTTCTTC	TRBD2	NA	TRBV15	TRBJ2-1
CASRGAAEDNEQFF	TGTGCCAGCAGAGGGGCGGCTGAGGACAATGAGCAGTTCTTC	NA	once	TRBV6-6	TRBJ2-1
CASSLEQSSDEQFF	TGTGCCAGCAGCTTGGAACAGAGCAGCGATGAGCAGTTCTTC	NA	NA	TRBV5-4	TRBJ2-1
CASRQEMNTEAFF	TGTGCCAGCAGGCAAGAGATGAACACTGAAGCTTTCTTT	NA	NA	TRBV7-2	TRBJ1-1
CASRNSPAGGQNIQYF	TGTGCCAGCAGGAATTCACCCGCGGGGGGACAAAACATTCAGTACTTC	TRBD2	NA	TRBV7-3	TRBJ2-4
CASAEQGINEQFF	TGTGCTAGTGCCGAACAGGGAATCAATGAGCAGTTCTTC	NA	NA	TRBV12-5	TRBJ2-1
CASSFPGRLYEQYF	TGTGCCAGCAGCTTCCCGGGACGCCTCTACGAGCAGTACTTC	NA	once	TRBV7-2	TRBJ2-7
CASSLQETQYF	TGTGCCAGCAGCTTGCAAGAGACCCAGTACTTC	NA	once	TRBV7-8	TRBJ2-5
CASSLVPGTVNTEAFF	TGTGCCAGCAGCTTAGTACCTGGGACGGTGAACACTGAAGCTTTCTTT	NA	NA	TRBV7-8	TRBJ1-1
CASSSTENNYGYTF	TGTGCCAGCAGTTCGACGGAGAATAACTATGGCTACACCTTC	NA	NA	TRBV5-6	TRBJ1-2
CASSLFRSGETQYF	TGCGCCAGCAGCTTGTTCCGAAGCGGAGAGACCCAGTACTTC	NA	NA	TRBV5-1	TRBJ2-5
CASSSLVGQGLQPQHF	TGTGCCAGCAGTTCACTCGTCGGTCAGGGTCTTCAGCCCCAGCATTTT	NA	NA	TRBV28	TRBJ1-5
CAWSRRGDTEAFF	TGTGCCTGGAGTAGAAGGGGGGACACTGAAGCTTTCTTT	NA	NA	TRBV30	TRBJ1-1
CASSFGVIGTEAFF	TGTGCCAGTAGTTTCGGGGTGATAGGCACTGAAGCTTTCTTT	NA	NA	TRBV19	TRBJ1-1
CASSLPDLRYGYTF	TGTGCCAGTAGTCTCCCCGATCTCCGCTATGGCTACACCTTC	NA	many	TRBV19	TRBJ1-2
CASSAWTGTNYGYTF	TGTGCCAGCAGTGCTTGGACAGGGACTAACTATGGCTACACCTTC	TRBD1	NA	TRBV6-1	TRBJ1-2
CASSITGRVYGYTF	TGTGCCAGCAGTATTACAGGGAGGGTCTATGGCTACACCTTC	NA	NA	TRBV27	TRBJ1-2
CASGSDSNQPQHF	TGTGCTAGTGGTTCCGATAGCAATCAGCCCCAGCATTTT	NA	NA	TRBV12-5	TRBJ1-5
CASSLGRARGDEQFF	TGTGCCAGCAGCCTCGGGAGGGCCAGGGGCGATGAGCAGTTCTTC	TRBD2	NA	TRBV7-3	TRBJ2-1
CSVARLQEIRYEQYF	TGCAGCGTTGCTCGATTACAGGAGATTCGGTACGAGCAGTACTTC	NA	NA	TRBV29-1	TRBJ2-7